This TCR beta chain was observed in a study of technical replicates of blood from a handful of donors. Measured with immunoSEQ multiplex PCR; TCRdb has only the in-frame clones, and not every one. Here the sample spans some 64,000 clones, roughly 86% being singletons. The CDR3 extends over 13 amino acids. Germline lookup yields CDR1 MNHNY and CDR2 SVGAGI (reference sequence). V lost 7 bases and J lost 7, with 16 bases in between. The sample taken for sequencing was PBMCs. The TCR sequence derives from a human donor in good health. Some clones in this sample may be carry-over from other donors' samples. The V and J genes are TRBV6-6 and TRBJ1-1; no firm D call. The CDR3 spells CASTRSAVGEAFF. The CDR3 nucleotides read TGTGCCAGCACCCGCTCCGCGGTGGGTGAAGCTTTCTTT.